The 23 T cell receptor beta chains below were found in one sample sequenced in a study of T cell repertoires in cytomegalovirus infection. TCRdb ran MiXCR on the reads and lists one entry per CDR3 protein. The sample shows about 600,000 distinct CDR3 sequences, about 24% of them seen only once. Sequenced input: CD8+ T cells from PBMCs. Source of these receptors: a human donor in good health (CMV status not recorded). Some clones in this sample may be carry-over from other donors' samples.

The table lists this clonotype with many counts. The chain recombines TRBV7-6 with TRBJ2-1; tentatively, D is TRBD2 (6 bases). This CDR3 has 13 amino acids. Germline assignment: CDR1 SGHVS and CDR2 FNYEAQ. V was trimmed by 5 bases and J by 2 bases, leaving 7 bases between them. CDR3 DNA: TGTGCCAGCAGCGGGAGGCCCTACAATGAGCAGTTCTTC. It is translated as CASSGRPYNEQFF.

This clonotype has just a few counts. The chain joins TRBV29-1 to TRBJ2-7, with D possibly TRBD2 on 7 matching bases. The CDR3 totals 13 residues. Trimming shortened V by 7 bases and J by 4 bases, and 17 bases separated the two germline ends. Germline-derived CDR1 and CDR2 are SQVTM and ANQGSEA. CDR3 nucleotides: TGCAGCGCTTCTTGGGGGGGCGTTTACGAGCAGTACTTC. It is translated as CSASWGGVYEQYF.

The sample holds a few counts of this clonotype. This rearrangement joins TRBV7-6 to TRBJ2-3, with 7 bases lining up with TRBD2. The CDR3 spans 14 residues. The ends lost 5 bases at V and 4 bases at J; junction bases unmatched: 6. CDR1 is SGHVS and CDR2 is FNYEAQ in the germline V gene. CDR3 in DNA: TGTGCCAGCAGCCCTCGGGGGGACGCAGATACGCAGTATTTT. Its protein is CASSPRGDADTQYF.

The sample holds a few counts of this clonotype. The rearrangement uses TRBV20-1 and TRBJ2-1, with D possibly called TRBD1 or TRBD2 (6 bases each). V was cut by 3 bases and J by 0 bases, with 12 bases left in between. The CDR3 runs to 15 residues. Per germline, CDR1 DFQATT and CDR2 SNEGSKA (reference sequence). The CDR3 nucleotides are TGCAGTGCTAGTAAACGGGGGCACTCCTACAATGAGCAGTTCTTC. Amino acids: CSASKRGHSYNEQFF.

This clonotype was picked up many times. Here the CDR3 reads CASSFRLAGGDNEQFF. The CDR3 DNA reads as TGTGCCAGCAGCTTCCGACTAGCGGGGGGGGACAATGAGCAGTTCTTC. This chain joins TRBV7-6 and TRBJ2-1; 14 bases are a match to TRBD2. V was clipped by 3 bases and J by 5 bases; unmatched bases: 3. Germline CDR1 reads SGHVS; CDR2 reads FNYEAQ. This CDR3 comprises 16 residues.

This chain joins TRBV15 and TRBJ2-5, with D maybe TRBD2 (6 bases). CDR1 is LNHNV and CDR2 is YYDKDF in the germline V gene (reference sequence). The CDR3 spans 15 residues. Trimming removed 5 bases from V and 5 bases from J, with 18 bases in between. The CDR3 sequence is CATSVTRGLRETQYF. CDR3 in DNA: TGTGCCACCAGCGTAACTAGGGGACTGCGGGAGACCCAGTACTTC.

This clonotype turned up a few times. The chain is built from TRBV28 and TRBJ2-7; 10 positions agree with TRBD1. J was trimmed by 2 bases and V by 1 base; bases with no gene match: 5. This CDR3 spans 16 amino acids. Germline values: CDR1 MDHEN, CDR2 SYDVKM. As DNA, the CDR3 is TGTGCCAGCAGTTTATTCGGACAGGGGGTCACCTACGAGCAGTACGTC. This encodes CASSLFGQGVTYEQYV.

The chain couples TRBV19 to TRBJ2-5, with 9 nucleotides matching TRBD1. The germline V gene has CDR1 LNHDA and CDR2 SQIVND (reference sequence). The CDR3 spans 13 residues. Germline trimming cut 3 bases from V and 5 bases from J; bases unmatched to any gene: 1. The DNA of the CDR3 is TGTGCCAGTAGTATTGGGACAGGGGAGACCCAGTACTTC. Residues: CASSIGTGETQYF. The whole variable domain, filled in from reference TRBV19 and TRBJ2-5, reads DGGITQSPKYLFRKEGQNVTLSCEQNLNHDAMYWYRQDPGQGLRLIYYSQIVNDFQKGDIAEGYSVSREKKESFPLTVTSAQKNPTAFYLCASSIGTGETQYFGPGTRLLVL.

The CDR3 DNA sequence: TGTGCCAGTACTTACGTCACCGGGGAGCTGTTTTTT. Translated, it gives CASTYVTGELFF. The chain couples TRBV19 to TRBJ2-2; D gene ambiguous. The CDR3 spans 12 residues. V was pared by 7 bases and J by 4 bases, with 7 bases between. In germline, CDR1 is LNHDA, CDR2 SQIVND (reference sequence).

This clonotype was found many times. The V gene is TRBV7-2, the J gene TRBJ1-1; D uncertain. V was clipped by 3 bases and J by 4 bases, with 9 bases between them. The CDR3 sequence is 13 residues long. Germline loops: CDR1 SGHTA, CDR2 FQGNSA. The DNA of the CDR3 is TGTGCCAGCAGCTTGAACAGCATCACTGAAGCTTTCTTT. This gives the protein CASSLNSITEAFF.

V gene TRBV20-1 combines with J gene TRBJ1-1; tentatively, D is TRBD1 (6 bases). CDR1 DFQATT and CDR2 SNEGSKA come from the germline V gene (reference sequence). CDR3 length: 13 amino acids. Trimming removed 6 bases from V and 1 base from J, with 12 bases in between. The CDR3 here is CSAEGGENTEAFF. The CDR3 DNA reads as TGCAGTGCCGAGGGGGGGGAGAACACTGAAGCTTTCTTT.

This clonotype has a handful of counts. The chain employs TRBV7-9 and TRBJ1-2, with D unresolved. The V gene lost 1 base and the J gene lost 14 bases, with 20 bases spanning the gap. The CDR3 has 14 amino acids. In germline, CDR1 is SEHNR, CDR2 FQNEAQ (reference sequence). In nucleotides, the CDR3 is TGTGCCAGCAGCTTAGTATCCCCCGTAGAAGGATGGACCTTC. Its translation: CASSLVSPVEGWTF.

The V and J genes are TRBV28 and TRBJ2-6, with a tentative D call TRBD1 (5 bases). Germline V gene lookup returns CDR1 MDHEN and CDR2 SYDVKM. The CDR3 length is 17 residues. V lost 0 bases to trimming and J lost 3 bases, with 12 bases between them. CDR3 in amino acids: CASSLWTRDFGANVLTF. CDR3 nucleotides: TGTGCCAGCAGTTTATGGACCAGGGATTTTGGGGCCAACGTCCTGACTTTC.

The chain joins TRBV7-8 to TRBJ1-5; no clear D. V was trimmed by 5 bases and J by 1 base, leaving 9 bases between them. The germline V gene encodes CDR1 SGHVS and CDR2 FQNEAQ. The CDR3 is 14 residues long. CDR3 in amino acids: CASSLGLSNQPQHF. The CDR3 region has the DNA TGTGCCAGCAGCCTAGGACTAAGCAATCAGCCCCAGCATTTT.

This clonotype was observed a handful of times. V gene TRBV5-6 combines with J gene TRBJ1-6; D is ambiguous. The CDR3 covers 12 residues. The germline CDR1 and CDR2 sequences are SGHDT and YYEEEE. Trimming took 2 bases from V and 7 from J, leaving 4 bases between them. The CDR3 region is CASSFENSPLHF. The DNA for the CDR3 is TGTGCCAGCAGCTTCGAAAATTCACCCCTCCACTTT.

Comment on this clonotype: This may be a read error, as it is one base from a much larger clone. V gene TRBV7-8 combines with J gene TRBJ2-1; the match to TRBD1 covers 9 bases. The CDR3 has 12 amino acids. Germline loops: CDR1 SGHVS, CDR2 FQNEAQ. CDR3: CLAGQGNNEQFF. CDR3 sequence (DNA): TGTTTGGCGGGACAGGGAAACAATGAGCAGTTCTTC.

The chain carries TRBV27 and TRBJ2-7; the match to TRBD1 covers 7 bases. The length of the CDR3 is 15 residues. CDR1 is MNHEY and CDR2 is SMNVEV in the germline V gene (reference sequence). V gave up 3 bases and J gave up 1 base; unmatched junction bases: 6. CDR3 protein: CASSFRDSVSYEQYF. The CDR3 DNA is TGTGCCAGCAGTTTCCGGGACAGCGTTTCCTACGAGCAGTACTTC.

This clonotype came up once. V is TRBV7-3 and J is TRBJ2-3; TRBD1 matches at 7 bases. There are 15 residues in the CDR3. Losses at the gene ends were 6 bases for V and 3 bases for J; bases not matched to a gene: 9. Germline V CDR1 and CDR2: SGHTA, FQGTGA. CDR3 DNA: TGTGCCAGCAGATTTCAGGGGGAATGGACAGATACGCAGTATTTT. Encoded protein: CASRFQGEWTDTQYF.

The rearrangement joins TRBV20-1 to TRBJ2-1, with TRBD2 as a possible D gene (6 bases). The CDR3 extends over 15 amino acids. V was pared by 6 bases and J by 0 bases, with 15 bases between. Germline CDR1 reads DFQATT; CDR2 reads SNEGSKA (reference sequence). In DNA form, the CDR3 reads TGCAGTGCAACGTTCGTCGGGAGCTCCTACAATGAGCAGTTCTTC. Its protein product is CSATFVGSSYNEQFF.

Points on this clonotype: A much larger clonotype is one base distant, so this may be a read error. This rearrangement joins TRBV7-6 to TRBJ2-5; 7 bases line up with TRBD1. Losses at the gene ends were 8 bases for V and 5 bases for J; bases not matched to a gene: 14. The CDR3 is 15 amino acids. From germline, CDR1 is SGHVS and CDR2 FNYEAQ. The CDR3 spells CASSIDRAVSETQYF. Written as DNA, the CDR3 is TGTGCCAGCTCCATTGACAGGGCCGTTTCGGAGACCCAGTACTTC.

This clonotype is judged medium-sized (0.01 to 0.1%). The V and J genes are TRBV7-9 and TRBJ1-5; 8 bases are shared with TRBD1. CDR1 and CDR2 (germline): SEHNR, FQNEAQ (reference sequence). The CDR3 totals 14 residues. J was trimmed by 0 bases and V by 8 bases; bases with no gene match: 3. The CDR3 DNA follows: TGTGCCAGCTCGACAGGGGATAGCAATCAGCCCCAGCATTTT. It codes for CASSTGDSNQPQHF.

The gene calls are TRBV24-1 and TRBJ1-1; the match to TRBD1 covers 7 bases. Unmatched junction bases numbered 7, after V lost 3 bases and J lost 4 bases. CDR3 size: 15 residues. CDR1 KGHDR and CDR2 SFDVKD come from the germline V gene. The CDR3 nucleotides read TGTGCCACCAGTGATCTACAGGGGCCGGGCACTGAAGCTTTCTTT. Its translation is CATSDLQGPGTEAFF.

The table lists this clonotype with many counts. The junction does not match germline at one end; this may be a read error. The chain combines TRBV20-1 with TRBJ2-1, with TRBD1 identical over 8 bases. Germline CDR1 is DFQATT and CDR2 is SNEGSKA (reference sequence). The CDR3 totals 14 residues. The DNA of the CDR3 is TGCAGTGCTTGGGGGGACAGGTCCTCCAATGAGCAGTTCTTC. Translation gives CSAWGDRSSNEQFF.